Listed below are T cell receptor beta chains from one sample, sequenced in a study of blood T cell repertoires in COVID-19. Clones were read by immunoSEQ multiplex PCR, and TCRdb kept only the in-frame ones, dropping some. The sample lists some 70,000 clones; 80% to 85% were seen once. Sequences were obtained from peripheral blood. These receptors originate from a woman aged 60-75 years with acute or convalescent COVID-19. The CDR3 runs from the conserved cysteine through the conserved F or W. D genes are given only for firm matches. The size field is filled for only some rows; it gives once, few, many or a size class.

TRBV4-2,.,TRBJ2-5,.,TGTGCCAGCAGCCAAGATTGGCGGGAGACCCAGTACTTC,CASSQDWRETQYF
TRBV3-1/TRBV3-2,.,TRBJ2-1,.,TGTGCCAGCAGCCAAGGTATTTCGGACTATGAGCAGTTCTTC,CASSQGISDYEQFF
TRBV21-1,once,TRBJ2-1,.,TGTGCCAGCACTAGCGGGGACTACAATGAGCAGTTCTTC,CASTSGDYNEQFF
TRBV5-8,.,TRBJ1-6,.,TGTGCCAGCAGCCAGGGGTTAACCAATTCACCCCTCCACTTT,CASSQGLTNSPLHF
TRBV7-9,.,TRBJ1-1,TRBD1,TGTGCCAGCAGCACCGGACAGGGAGACACTGAAGCTTTCTTT,CASSTGQGDTEAFF
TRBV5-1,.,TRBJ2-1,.,TGCGCCAGCAGCTTGGTAGGGCGGGTCTCCTACAATGAGCAGTTCTTC,CASSLVGRVSYNEQFF
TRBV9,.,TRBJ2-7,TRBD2,TGTGCCAGCAGCGTAGCTCTAGCGGGAGGGTACGAGCAGTACTTC,CASSVALAGGYEQYF
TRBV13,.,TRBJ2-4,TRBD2,TGTGCCAGTGGGAGGGAGGCGAGCGCGCTAGCCAAAAACATTCAGTACTTC,CASGREASALAKNIQYF
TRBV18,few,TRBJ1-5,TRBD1,TGTGCCAGCTCATCGACAGGGGACAATCAGCCCCAGCATTTT,CASSSTGDNQPQHF
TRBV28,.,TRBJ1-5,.,TGTGCCACCAGTTTACGTCCGGCCCAGGGTCAGCCCCAGCATTTT,CATSLRPAQGQPQHF
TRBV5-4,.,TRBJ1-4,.,TGTGCCAGCAGCTTAAGAACGAGCAATGAAAAACTGTTTTTT,CASSLRTSNEKLFF
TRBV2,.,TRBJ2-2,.,TGTGCCAGCAAGCCGAACACCGGGGAGCTGTTTTTT,CASKPNTGELFF
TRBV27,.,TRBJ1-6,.,TGTGCCAGTCGATTCGTTCGGGTGGACAAATATAATTCACCCCTCCACTTT,CASRFVRVDKYNSPLHF
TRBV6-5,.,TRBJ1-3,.,TGTGCCAGCAGCATTAGCATTCTCTCTGGAAACACCATATATTTT,CASSISILSGNTIYF
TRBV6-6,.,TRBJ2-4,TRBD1,TGTGCCAGCAGTTACTCGACCCGGGACAGAGAGTACTTC,CASSYSTRDREYF
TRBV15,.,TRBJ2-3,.,TGTGCCACCAGTGGTTTAACGGGGGGCACAGATACGCAGTATTTT,CATSGLTGGTDTQYF
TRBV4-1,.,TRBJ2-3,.,TGCGCCAGCAGCCAAGACAGTCGCACAGATACGCAGTATTTT,CASSQDSRTDTQYF
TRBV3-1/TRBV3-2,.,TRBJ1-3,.,TGTGCCAGCAGCCAAGATCATCCAGGGCCAGGAACCATATATTTT,CASSQDHPGPGTIYF
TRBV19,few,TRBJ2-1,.,TGTGCCAGTAGTACTTACTACAATGAGCAGTTCTTC,CASSTYYNEQFF
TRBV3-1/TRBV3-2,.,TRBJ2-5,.,TGTGCCAGCAGCCAAGATACCAGGGGGCGGGAGCAAGAGACCCAGTACTTC,CASSQDTRGREQETQYF
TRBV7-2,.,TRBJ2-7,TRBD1,TGTGCCAGCAGCTTAGGACAGGGGGCGCGGTACGAGCAGTACTTC,CASSLGQGARYEQYF
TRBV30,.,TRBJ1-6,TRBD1,TGTGCCTGGAGCGTGACAGGGACCTATAATTCACCCCTCCACTTT,CAWSVTGTYNSPLHF
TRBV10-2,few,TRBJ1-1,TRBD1,TGCGCCAGCAGTCCCTCGTACCCCGGGGACAGGGACACTGAAGCTTTCTTT,CASSPSYPGDRDTEAFF
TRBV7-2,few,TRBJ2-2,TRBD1,TGTGCCAGCAGCTTAGGGACAGGGTACACCGGGGAGCTGTTTTTT,CASSLGTGYTGELFF
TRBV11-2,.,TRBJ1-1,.,TGTGCCAGCAGCTTTAGAGAAGGGGGCACTGAAGCTTTCTTT,CASSFREGGTEAFF
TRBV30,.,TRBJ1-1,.,TGTGCCTGGAGCCTACAGGCGAGCACTGAAGCTTTCTTT,CAWSLQASTEAFF
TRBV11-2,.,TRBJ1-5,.,TGTGCCAGCAGCTTAGAACGCCCGCAGGGTGAGCGTCAGCCCCAGCATTTT,CASSLERPQGERQPQHF
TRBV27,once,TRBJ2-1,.,TGTGCCAGCACGTCCAGGACTCCCTCCTACAATGAGCAGTTCTTC,CASTSRTPSYNEQFF
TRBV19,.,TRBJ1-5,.,TGTGCCAGTAGTATCGGCGGGAATCAGCCCCAGCATTTT,CASSIGGNQPQHF
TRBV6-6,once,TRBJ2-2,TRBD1,TGTGCCACCATGCCAGGGGGCGCGTACACCGGGGAGCTGTTTTTT,CATMPGGAYTGELFF
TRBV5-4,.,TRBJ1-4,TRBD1,TGTGCCAGCAGCTTGGCCAGAGGACAGGGGCGAGGTAATGAAAAACTGTTTTTT,CASSLARGQGRGNEKLFF
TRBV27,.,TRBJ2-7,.,TGTGCCAGCAGTTGGAGCAGGGGTAACTACGAGCAGTACTTC,CASSWSRGNYEQYF
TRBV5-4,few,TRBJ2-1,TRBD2,TGTGCCAGCAGCCGGACTAGCGGGGGCCCCTACAATGAGCAGTTCTTC,CASSRTSGGPYNEQFF
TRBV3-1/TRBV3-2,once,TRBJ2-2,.,TGTGCCAGCAGCCGCTCCCTTTCCAGGGGAAACACCGGGGAGCTGTTTTTT,CASSRSLSRGNTGELFF
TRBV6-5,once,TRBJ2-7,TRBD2,TGTGCCAGCAGTTACTCTCGGGCTAGCGGGAGCTACGAGCAGTACTTC,CASSYSRASGSYEQYF
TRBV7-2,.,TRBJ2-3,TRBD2,TGTGCCAGCAGCTTAGCGCGGCCTCTAGCGGGGGGGGATACGCAGTATTTT,CASSLARPLAGGDTQYF
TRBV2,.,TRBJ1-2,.,TGTGCCAGCAGTGAGGGGGGCTATGGCTACACCTTC,CASSEGGYGYTF
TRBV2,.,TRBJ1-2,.,TGTGCCAGCAGTGCGGAGAACTATGGCTACACCTTC,CASSAENYGYTF
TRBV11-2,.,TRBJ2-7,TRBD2,TGTGCCAGCAGCCGAACTAGCGGGGGGGGAAGTTCCTACGAGCAGTACTTC,CASSRTSGGGSSYEQYF
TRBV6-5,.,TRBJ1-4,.,TGTGCCAGTATCGGGGGGTCAGCTAATGAAAAACTGTTTTTT,CASIGGSANEKLFF
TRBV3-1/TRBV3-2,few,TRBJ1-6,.,TGTGCCAGCGGAAAGATAGGGGGTACTTCACCCCTCCACTTT,CASGKIGGTSPLHF
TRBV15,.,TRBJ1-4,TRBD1,TGTGCCACCAGCAGAGCTCTTATGACAGGGGGGATTCGAAAACTGTTTTTT,CATSRALMTGGIRKLFF
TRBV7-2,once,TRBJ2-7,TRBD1,TGTGCCAGCAACCTATTAGGACAGGGGGCTCGAGAGCAGTACTTC,CASNLLGQGAREQYF
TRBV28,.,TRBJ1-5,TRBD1,TGTGCCAGCCGTTGGCCCCCCGGGACAGGCCGGGTCGGTCAGCCCCAGCATTTT,CASRWPPGTGRVGQPQHF
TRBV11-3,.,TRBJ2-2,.,TGTGCCAGCAGCTTAGCGGTCACCGGGGAGCTGTTTTTT,CASSLAVTGELFF
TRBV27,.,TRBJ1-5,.,TGTGCCAGCAGTTTTTATAGCAATCAGCCCCAGCATTTT,CASSFYSNQPQHF